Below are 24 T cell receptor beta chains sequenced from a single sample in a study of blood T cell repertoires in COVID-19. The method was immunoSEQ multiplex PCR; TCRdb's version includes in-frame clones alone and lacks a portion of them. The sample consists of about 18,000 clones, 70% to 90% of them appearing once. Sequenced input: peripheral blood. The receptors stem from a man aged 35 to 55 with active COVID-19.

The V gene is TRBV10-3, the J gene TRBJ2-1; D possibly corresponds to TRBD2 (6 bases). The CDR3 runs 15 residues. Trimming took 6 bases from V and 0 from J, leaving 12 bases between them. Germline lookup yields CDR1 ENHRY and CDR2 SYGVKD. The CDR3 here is CAISRDLFSYNEQFF. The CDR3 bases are TGTGCCATCAGCAGGGACTTATTCTCCTACAATGAGCAGTTCTTC.

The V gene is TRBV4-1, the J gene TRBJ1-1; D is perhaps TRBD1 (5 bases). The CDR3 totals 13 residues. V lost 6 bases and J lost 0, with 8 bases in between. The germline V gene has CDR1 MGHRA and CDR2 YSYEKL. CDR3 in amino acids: CASRDTLNTEAFF. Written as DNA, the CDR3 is TGCGCCAGCAGGGACACACTGAACACTGAAGCTTTCTTT.

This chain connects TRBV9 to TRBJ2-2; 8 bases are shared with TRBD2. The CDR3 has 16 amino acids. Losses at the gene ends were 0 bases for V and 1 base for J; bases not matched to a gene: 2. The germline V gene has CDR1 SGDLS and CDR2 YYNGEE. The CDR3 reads CASSVGSGMNTGELFF. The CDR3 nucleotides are TGTGCCAGCAGCGTAGGTAGCGGGATGAACACCGGGGAGCTGTTTTTT.

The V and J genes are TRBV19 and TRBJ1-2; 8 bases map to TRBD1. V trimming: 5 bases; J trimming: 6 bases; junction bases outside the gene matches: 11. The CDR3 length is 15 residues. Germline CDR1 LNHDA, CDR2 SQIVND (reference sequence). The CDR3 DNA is TGTGCCAGTAGTTTCCCAACCCAGGACAGGGATGGCTACACCTTC. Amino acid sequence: CASSFPTQDRDGYTF.

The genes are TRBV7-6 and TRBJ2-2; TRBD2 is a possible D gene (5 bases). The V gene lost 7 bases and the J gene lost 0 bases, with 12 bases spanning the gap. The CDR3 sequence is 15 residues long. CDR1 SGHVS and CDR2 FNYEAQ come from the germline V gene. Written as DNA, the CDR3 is TGTGCCAGCACCAATAGCGCTTCGAACACCGGGGAGCTGTTTTTT. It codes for CASTNSASNTGELFF.

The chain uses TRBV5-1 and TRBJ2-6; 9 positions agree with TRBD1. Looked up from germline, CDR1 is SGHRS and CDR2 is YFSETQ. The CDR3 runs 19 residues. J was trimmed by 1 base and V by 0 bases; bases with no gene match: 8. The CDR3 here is CASSLAGQQGASGANVLTF. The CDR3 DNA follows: TGCGCCAGCAGCTTGGCAGGACAACAGGGGGCGTCTGGGGCCAACGTCCTGACTTTC.

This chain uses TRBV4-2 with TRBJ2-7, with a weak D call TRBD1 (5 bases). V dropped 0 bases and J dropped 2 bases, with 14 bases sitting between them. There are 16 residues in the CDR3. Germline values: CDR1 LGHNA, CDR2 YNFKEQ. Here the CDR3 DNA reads TGTGCCAGCAGCCAAGAATTCCCAGGGTCTACCTACGAGCAGTACTTC. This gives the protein CASSQEFPGSTYEQYF.

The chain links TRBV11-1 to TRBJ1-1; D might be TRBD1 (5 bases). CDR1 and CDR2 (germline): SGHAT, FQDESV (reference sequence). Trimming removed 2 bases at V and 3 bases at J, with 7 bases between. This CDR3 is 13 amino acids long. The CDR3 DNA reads TGTGCCAGCAGCTTATGGGGGGACACTGAAGCTTTCTTT. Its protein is CASSLWGDTEAFF.

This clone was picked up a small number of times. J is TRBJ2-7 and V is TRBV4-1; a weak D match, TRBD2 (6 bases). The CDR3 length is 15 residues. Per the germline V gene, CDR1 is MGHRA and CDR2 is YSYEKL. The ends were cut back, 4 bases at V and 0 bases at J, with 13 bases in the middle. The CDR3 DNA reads TGCGCCAGCAGCCGCGTAGCGGAGAGCTCCTACGAGCAGTACTTC. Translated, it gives CASSRVAESSYEQYF.

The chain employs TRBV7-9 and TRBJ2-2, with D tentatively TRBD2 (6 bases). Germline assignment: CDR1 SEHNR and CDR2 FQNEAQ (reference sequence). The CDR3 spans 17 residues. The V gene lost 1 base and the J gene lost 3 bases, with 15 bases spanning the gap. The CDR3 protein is CASSLVLRSGYTGELFF. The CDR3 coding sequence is TGTGCCAGCAGCTTAGTTTTGCGAAGCGGGTACACCGGGGAGCTGTTTTTT.

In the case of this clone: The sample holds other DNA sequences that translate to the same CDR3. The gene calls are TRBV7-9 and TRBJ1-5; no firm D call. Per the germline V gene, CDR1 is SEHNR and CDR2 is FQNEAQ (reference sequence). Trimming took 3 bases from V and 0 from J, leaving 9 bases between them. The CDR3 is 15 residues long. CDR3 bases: TGTGCCAGCAGCTTGGGAGGCTATAGCAATCAGCCCCAGCATTTT. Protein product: CASSLGGYSNQPQHF. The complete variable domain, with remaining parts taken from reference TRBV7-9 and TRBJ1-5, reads DTGVSQNPRHKITKRGQNVTFRCDPISEHNRLYWYRQTLGQGPEFLTYFQNEAQLEKSRLLSDRFSAERPKGSFSTLEIQRTEQGDSAMYLCASSLGGYSNQPQHFGDGTRLSIL.

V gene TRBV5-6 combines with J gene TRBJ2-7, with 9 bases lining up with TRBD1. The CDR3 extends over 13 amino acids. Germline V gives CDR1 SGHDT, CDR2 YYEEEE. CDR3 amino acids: CDPRDRDSYEQYF. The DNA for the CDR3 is TGTGATCCGCGGGACAGGGATTCCTACGAGCAGTACTTC.

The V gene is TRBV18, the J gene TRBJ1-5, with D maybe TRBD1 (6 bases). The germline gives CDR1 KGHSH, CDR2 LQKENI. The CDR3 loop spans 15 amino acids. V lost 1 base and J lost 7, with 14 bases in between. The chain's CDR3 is CASSPQARGLQPQHF. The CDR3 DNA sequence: TGTGCCAGCTCACCACAGGCCAGGGGTTTACAGCCCCAGCATTTT.

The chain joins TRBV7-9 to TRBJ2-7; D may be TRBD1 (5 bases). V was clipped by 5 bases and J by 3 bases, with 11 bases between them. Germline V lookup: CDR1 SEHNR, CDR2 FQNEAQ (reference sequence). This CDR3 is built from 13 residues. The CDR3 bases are TGTGCCAGCAGCGGACGTGACAGCTACGAGCAGTACTTC. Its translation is CASSGRDSYEQYF.

The CDR3, as DNA: TGTGCCAGTAGAATACTAGCGGGAGGTTTCGCGGATACGCAGTATTTT. Translating it yields CASRILAGGFADTQYF. The chain combines TRBV19 with TRBJ2-3; 12 bases fit TRBD2. In germline, CDR1 is LNHDA, CDR2 SQIVND (reference sequence). The trim removed 6 bases at V and 6 bases at J, leaving 10 bases unmatched. There are 16 residues in the CDR3.

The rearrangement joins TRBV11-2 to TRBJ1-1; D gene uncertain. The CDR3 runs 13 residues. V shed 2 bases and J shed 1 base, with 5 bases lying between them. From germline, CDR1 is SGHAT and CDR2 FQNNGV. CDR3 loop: CASSLTGNTEAFF. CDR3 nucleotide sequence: TGTGCCAGCAGCTTAACGGGGAACACTGAAGCTTTCTTT.

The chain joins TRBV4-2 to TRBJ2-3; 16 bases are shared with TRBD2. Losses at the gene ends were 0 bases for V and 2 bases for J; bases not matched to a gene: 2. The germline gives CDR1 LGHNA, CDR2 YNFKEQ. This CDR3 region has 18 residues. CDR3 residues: CASSQEGLAGGPTDTQYF. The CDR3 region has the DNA TGTGCCAGCAGCCAAGAGGGACTAGCGGGAGGGCCCACAGATACGCAGTATTTT.

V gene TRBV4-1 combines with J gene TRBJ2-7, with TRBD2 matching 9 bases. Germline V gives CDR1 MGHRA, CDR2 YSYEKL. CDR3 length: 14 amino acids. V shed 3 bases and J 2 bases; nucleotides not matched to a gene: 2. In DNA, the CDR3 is TGCGCCAGCAGCCATCTAGCGGGAACCTACGAGCAGTACTTC. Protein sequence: CASSHLAGTYEQYF.

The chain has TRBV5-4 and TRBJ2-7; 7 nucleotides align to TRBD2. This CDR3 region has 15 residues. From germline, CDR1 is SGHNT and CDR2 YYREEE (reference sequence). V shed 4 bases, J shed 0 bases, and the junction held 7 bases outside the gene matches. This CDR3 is CASSRGGSDSYEQYF. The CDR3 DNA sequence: TGTGCCAGCAGCCGCGGGGGTTCTGACTCCTACGAGCAGTACTTC.

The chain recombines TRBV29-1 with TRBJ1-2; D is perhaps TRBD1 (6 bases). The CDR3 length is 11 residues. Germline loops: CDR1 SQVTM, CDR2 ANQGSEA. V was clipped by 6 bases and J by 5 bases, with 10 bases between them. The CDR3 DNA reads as TGCAGCGTGGGAGACAGGTATGGCTACACCTTC. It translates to CSVGDRYGYTF. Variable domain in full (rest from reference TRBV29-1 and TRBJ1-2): SAVISQKPSRDICQRGTSLTIQCQVDSQVTMMFWYRQQPGQSLTLIATANQGSEATYESGFVIDKFPISRPNLTFSTLTVSNMSPEDSSIYLCSVGDRYGYTFGSGTRLTVV.

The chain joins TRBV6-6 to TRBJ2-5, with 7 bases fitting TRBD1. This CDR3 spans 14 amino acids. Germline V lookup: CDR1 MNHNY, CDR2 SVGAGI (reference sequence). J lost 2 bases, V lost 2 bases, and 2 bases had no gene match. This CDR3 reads CASSYGTAQETQYF. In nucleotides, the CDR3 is TGTGCCAGCAGTTACGGGACAGCGCAAGAGACCCAGTACTTC.

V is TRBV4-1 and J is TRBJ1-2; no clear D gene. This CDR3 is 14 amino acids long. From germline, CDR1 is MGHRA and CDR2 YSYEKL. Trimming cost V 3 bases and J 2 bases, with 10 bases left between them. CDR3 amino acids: CASSHLQKNYGYTF. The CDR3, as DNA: TGCGCCAGCAGCCATTTACAGAAAAACTATGGCTACACCTTC.

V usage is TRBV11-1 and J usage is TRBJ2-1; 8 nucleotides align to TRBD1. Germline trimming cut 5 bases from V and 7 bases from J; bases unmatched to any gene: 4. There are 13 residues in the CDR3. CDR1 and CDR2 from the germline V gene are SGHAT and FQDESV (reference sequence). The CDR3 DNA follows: TGTGCCAGCAGCCAGGGACAGGTGAATGAGCAGTTCTTC. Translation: CASSQGQVNEQFF.

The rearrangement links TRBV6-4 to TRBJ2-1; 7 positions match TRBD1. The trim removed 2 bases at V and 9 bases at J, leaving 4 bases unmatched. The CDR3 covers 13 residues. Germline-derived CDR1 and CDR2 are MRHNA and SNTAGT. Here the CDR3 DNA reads TGTGCCAGCAGTGACACAGGGGCGGGTGAGCAGTTCTTC. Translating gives CASSDTGAGEQFF.